Sequencing of this TCR beta chain was carried out in a study of T-cell reconstitution after alpha-beta-depleted transplantation in children. This clonotype was seen a single time. Its antigen is not identified. With V trimmed by 9 bases and J by 6 bases, 6 bases remained unmatched. The CDR3 has 15 amino acids. Germline CDR1 and CDR2: KGHDR and SFDVKD. A library of TCRbeta sequences, prepared with unique molecular identifiers, was generated. A single record per CDR3 protein comes from TCRdb applying MiXCR to the PCR reads. This table holds fewer than 700,000 distinct CDR3 sequences, under 15% found once. Overall study results and limits: About two months after transplant, alpha-beta T cells reportedly came from several hundred expanded graft clones. Among T cells one year after transplant, newly produced cells accounted for most counts and diversity. From surviving recipient T cells and thymic progenitors came the high day-60 TCRbeta diversity observed in some patients.

The V and J genes are TRBV24-1 and TRBJ2-1; 14 bases are a match to TRBD2. The sample was PBMCs, mostly from graft donor cells, taken 360 days after TCRalphabeta/CD19-depleted stem cell transplant. The TCR was taken from a male patient younger than 18 who had a stem cell transplant for acute myeloid leukemia, so the T cells may come from the graft donor. The CDR3 spells CATRTSGRWGNEQFF. The CDR3 nucleotides are TGTGCCACCCGGACTAGCGGGAGGTGGGGCAATGAGCAGTTCTTC.